A selection of T cell receptor beta chains follows, all from one sample in a study of CD8+ T cells in alopecia areata. Repertoires were generated with immunoSEQ multiplex PCR, while TCRdb's copy carries only in-frame clones and drops some. Found here are 200,000 or so clones, 58% of them singletons; the top ten hold under 7%. Specimen: CD4+ T cells sorted from blood, collected at week 24, from a patient treated with tofacitinib. These receptors came from a human donor with alopecia areata. The CDR3 runs from the conserved cysteine through the conserved F or W. A D gene is named only where the DNA matches it firmly. Not every row has a clone size; where given, it reads once, few, many or a size class.

clone_size d_call j_call v_call cdr3_nt cdr3_aa
few . TRBJ1-3 TRBV28 TGTGCCAGCAGTTTATTTGCTGGGGTAAACACCATATATTTT CASSLFAGVNTIYF
. TRBD2 TRBJ2-5 TRBV7-2 TGTGCCAGCAGCCCTAGCGGGAGAGGAGAGACCCAGTACTTC CASSPSGRGETQYF
few . TRBJ2-2 TRBV29-1 TGCAGCGTTGAATTAGGGAGACGAGCGAACACCGGGGAGCTGTTTTTT CSVELGRRANTGELFF
. TRBD1 TRBJ1-2 TRBV5-1 TGCGCCAGCAGCGGGGACAGGGGGTATGGCTACACCTTC CASSGDRGYGYTF
. . TRBJ2-6 TRBV6-5 TGTGCCAGCAACCCAGGACAGTCTGGGGCCAACGTCCTGACTTTC CASNPGQSGANVLTF
. . TRBJ1-5 TRBV30 TGTGCCTGTTCCGGGGGAGGCAATCAGCCCCAGCATTTT CACSGGGNQPQHF
. . TRBJ1-2 TRBV30 TGTGCCTGCAAAAACAGGGTGAACTATGGCTACACCTTC CACKNRVNYGYTF
few TRBD1 TRBJ1-5 TRBV13 TGTGCCAGCAGCGCCCGGGGACAGAGAAATCAGCCCCAGCATTTT CASSARGQRNQPQHF
. . TRBJ1-1 TRBV7-9 TGTGCCAGCAGCCTGAGGGACACTGAAGCTTTCTTT CASSLRDTEAFF
few TRBD2 TRBJ2-1 TRBV30 TGTGCCTGGAGTGTGGCTAGCGGGGCTGAGCAGTTCTTC CAWSVASGAEQFF
. . TRBJ2-3 TRBV7-2 TGTGCCAGCAGCTTACGAACAGGGTCAGATACGCAGTATTTT CASSLRTGSDTQYF
. . TRBJ1-2 TRBV6-1 TGTGCCAGCAACCAAGGCTACTATGGCTACACCTTC CASNQGYYGYTF
. . TRBJ1-5 TRBV10-3 TGTGCCATCAGTGAGTCCGGTGATCAGCCCCAGCATTTT CAISESGDQPQHF
. . TRBJ1-1 TRBV30 TGTGCCTGGAATCGCCTAAGGGCCACTGAAGCTTTCTTT CAWNRLRATEAFF
. TRBD2 TRBJ2-3 TRBV4-3 TGCGCCAGCAGCCAAGGACAAAGTAGCGGGAGAAGCACAGATACGCAGTATTTT CASSQGQSSGRSTDTQYF
. TRBD1 TRBJ1-1 TRBV7-3 TGTGCCAGCAGCGCACAGGGGACGGACACTGAAGCTTTCTTT CASSAQGTDTEAFF
few TRBD1 TRBJ1-1 TRBV15 TGTGCCACCAGCAGAGATTTTGCAGGGGGAACTGAAGCTTTCTTT CATSRDFAGGTEAFF
. TRBD1 TRBJ1-1 TRBV5-4 TGTGCCAGCAGCGCCCGGGACAGGGTGACTGAAGCTTTCTTT CASSARDRVTEAFF